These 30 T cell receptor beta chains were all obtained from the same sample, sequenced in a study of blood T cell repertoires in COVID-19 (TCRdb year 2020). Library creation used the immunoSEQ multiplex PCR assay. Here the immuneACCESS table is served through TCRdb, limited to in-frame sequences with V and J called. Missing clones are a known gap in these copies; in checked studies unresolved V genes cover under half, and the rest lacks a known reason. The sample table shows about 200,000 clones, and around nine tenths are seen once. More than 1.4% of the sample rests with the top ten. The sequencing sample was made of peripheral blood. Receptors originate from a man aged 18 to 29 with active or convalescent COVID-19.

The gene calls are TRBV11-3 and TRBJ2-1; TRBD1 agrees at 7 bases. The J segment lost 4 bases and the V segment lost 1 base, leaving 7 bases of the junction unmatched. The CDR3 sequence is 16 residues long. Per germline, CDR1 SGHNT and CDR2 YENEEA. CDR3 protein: CASSLAGDRRYNEQFF. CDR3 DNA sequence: TGTGCCAGCAGCTTAGCAGGGGACAGACGTTACAATGAGCAGTTCTTC.

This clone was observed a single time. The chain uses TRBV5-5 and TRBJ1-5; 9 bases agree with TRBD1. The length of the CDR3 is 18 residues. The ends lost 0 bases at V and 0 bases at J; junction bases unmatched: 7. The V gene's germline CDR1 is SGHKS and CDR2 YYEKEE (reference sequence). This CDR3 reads CASSLGQGGGYSNQPQHF. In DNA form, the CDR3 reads TGTGCCAGCAGCTTGGGACAGGGGGGCGGTTATAGCAATCAGCCCCAGCATTTT.

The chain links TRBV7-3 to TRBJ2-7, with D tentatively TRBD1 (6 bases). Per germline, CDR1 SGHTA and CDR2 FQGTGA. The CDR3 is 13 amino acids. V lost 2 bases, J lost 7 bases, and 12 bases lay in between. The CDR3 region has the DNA TGTGCCAGCAGCTTAGGGCAGGGGACGGAGCAGTACTTC. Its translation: CASSLGQGTEQYF.

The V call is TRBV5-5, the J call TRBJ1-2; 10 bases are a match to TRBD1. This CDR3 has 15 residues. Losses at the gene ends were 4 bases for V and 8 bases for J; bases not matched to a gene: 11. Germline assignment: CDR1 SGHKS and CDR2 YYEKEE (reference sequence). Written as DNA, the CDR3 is TGTGCCAGCAGCACCGGGACAGGGGCCGGAGAGGGCTACACCTTC. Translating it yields CASSTGTGAGEGYTF.

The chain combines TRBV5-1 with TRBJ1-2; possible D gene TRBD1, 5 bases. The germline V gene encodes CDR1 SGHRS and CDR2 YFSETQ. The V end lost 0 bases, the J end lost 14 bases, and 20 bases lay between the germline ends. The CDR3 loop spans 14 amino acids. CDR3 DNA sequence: TGCGCCAGCAGCTTGGAGGGGCCAGGCCATCCGCTGACCTTC. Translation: CASSLEGPGHPLTF.

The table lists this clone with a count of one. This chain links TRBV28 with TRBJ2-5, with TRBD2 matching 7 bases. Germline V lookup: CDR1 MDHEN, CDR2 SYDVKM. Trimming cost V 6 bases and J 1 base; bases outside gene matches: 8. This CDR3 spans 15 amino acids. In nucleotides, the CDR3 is TGTGCCAGCAGCATACCGGGGGGTATCCAAGAGACCCAGTACTTC. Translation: CASSIPGGIQETQYF.

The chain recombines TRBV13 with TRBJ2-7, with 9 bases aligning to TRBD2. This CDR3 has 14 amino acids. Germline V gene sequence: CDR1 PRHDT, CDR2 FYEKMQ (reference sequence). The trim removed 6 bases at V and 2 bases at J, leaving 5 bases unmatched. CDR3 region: CASSRAGGPYEQYF. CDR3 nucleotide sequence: TGTGCCAGCAGTCGAGCGGGAGGACCCTACGAGCAGTACTTC.

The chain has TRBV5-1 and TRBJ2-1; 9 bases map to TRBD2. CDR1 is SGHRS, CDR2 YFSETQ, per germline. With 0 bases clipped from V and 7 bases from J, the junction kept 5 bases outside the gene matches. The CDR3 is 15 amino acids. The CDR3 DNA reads TGCGCCAGCAGCTTGGGCCTAGCGGGATTGAATGAGCAGTTCTTC. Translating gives CASSLGLAGLNEQFF.

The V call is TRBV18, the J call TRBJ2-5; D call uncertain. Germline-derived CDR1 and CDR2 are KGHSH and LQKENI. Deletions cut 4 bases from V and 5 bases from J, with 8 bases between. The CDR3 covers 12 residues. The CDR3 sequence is CASSRPQETQYF. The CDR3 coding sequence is TGTGCCAGCTCACGACCACAGGAGACCCAGTACTTC.

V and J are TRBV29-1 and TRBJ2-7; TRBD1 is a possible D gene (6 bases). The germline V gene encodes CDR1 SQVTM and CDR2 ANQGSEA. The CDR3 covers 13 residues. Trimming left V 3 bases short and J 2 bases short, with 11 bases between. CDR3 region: CSVDGQPPYEQYF. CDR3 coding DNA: TGCAGCGTTGACGGACAGCCTCCCTACGAGCAGTACTTC.

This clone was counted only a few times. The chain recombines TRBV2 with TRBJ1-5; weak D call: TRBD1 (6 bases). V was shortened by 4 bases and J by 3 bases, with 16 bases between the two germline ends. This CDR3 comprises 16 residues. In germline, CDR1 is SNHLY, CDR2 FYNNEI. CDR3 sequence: CASSGRTASANQPQHF. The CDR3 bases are TGTGCCAGCAGTGGTCGGACAGCCAGCGCCAATCAGCCCCAGCATTTT.

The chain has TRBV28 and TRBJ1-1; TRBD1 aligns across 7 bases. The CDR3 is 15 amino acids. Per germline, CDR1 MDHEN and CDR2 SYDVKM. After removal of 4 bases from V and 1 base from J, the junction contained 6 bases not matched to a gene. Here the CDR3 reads CASSSQGSKNTEAFF. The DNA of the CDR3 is TGTGCCAGCAGTTCACAGGGGTCAAAGAACACTGAAGCTTTCTTT.

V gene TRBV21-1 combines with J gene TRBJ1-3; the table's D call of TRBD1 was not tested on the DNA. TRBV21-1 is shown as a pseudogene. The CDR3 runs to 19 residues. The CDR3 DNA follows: TGTGCCATTGACGCGCTCCCAGGTTGCGAAACAGGGACTGGAAACACCATATATTTT. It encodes CAIDALPGCETGTGNTIYF.

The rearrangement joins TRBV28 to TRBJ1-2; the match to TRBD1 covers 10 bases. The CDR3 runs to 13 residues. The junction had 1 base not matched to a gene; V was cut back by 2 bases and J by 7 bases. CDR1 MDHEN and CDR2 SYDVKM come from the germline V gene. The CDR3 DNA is TGTGCCAGCAGTTTAGACAGGGGGCTTGGCTACACCTTC. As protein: CASSLDRGLGYTF.

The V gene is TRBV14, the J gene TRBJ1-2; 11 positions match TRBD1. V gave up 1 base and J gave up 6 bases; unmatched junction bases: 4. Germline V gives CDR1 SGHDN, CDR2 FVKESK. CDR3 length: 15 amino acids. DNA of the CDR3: TGTGCCAGCAGCCAAGGCGGGACAGGGGGACATGGCTACACCTTC. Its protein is CASSQGGTGGHGYTF.

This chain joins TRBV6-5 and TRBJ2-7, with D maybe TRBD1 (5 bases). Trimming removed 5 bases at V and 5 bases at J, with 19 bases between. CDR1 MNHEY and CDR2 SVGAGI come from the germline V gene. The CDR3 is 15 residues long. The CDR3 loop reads CASSRRVARRNEQYF. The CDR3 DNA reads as TGTGCCAGCAGTCGCAGGGTGGCCCGCCGCAACGAGCAGTACTTC.

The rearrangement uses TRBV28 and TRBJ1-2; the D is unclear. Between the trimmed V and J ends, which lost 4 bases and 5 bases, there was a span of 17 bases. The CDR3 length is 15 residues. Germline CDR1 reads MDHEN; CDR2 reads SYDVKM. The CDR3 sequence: CASSSDVGLTYGYTF. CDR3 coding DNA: TGTGCCAGCAGTTCCGATGTGGGCCTAACTTATGGCTACACCTTC.

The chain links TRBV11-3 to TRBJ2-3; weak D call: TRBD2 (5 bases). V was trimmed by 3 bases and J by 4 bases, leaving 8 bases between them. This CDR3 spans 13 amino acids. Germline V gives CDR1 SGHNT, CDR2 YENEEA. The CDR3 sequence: CASSFRESDTQYF. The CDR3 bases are TGTGCCAGCAGCTTCCGGGAATCAGATACGCAGTATTTT.

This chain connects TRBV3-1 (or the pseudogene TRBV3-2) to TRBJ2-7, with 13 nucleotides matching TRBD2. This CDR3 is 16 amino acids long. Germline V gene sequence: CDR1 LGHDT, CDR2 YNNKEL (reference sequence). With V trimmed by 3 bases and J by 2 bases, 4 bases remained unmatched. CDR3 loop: CASSHSGLAGAYEQYF. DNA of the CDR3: TGTGCCAGCAGCCACTCCGGACTAGCGGGAGCCTACGAGCAGTACTTC.

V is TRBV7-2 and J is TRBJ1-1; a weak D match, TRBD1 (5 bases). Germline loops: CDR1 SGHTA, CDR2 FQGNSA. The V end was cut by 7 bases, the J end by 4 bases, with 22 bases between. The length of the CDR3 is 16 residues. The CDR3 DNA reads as TGTGCCAGCAAAAAGGGGATCCCCATGGCAGGCACTGAAGCTTTCTTT. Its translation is CASKKGIPMAGTEAFF.

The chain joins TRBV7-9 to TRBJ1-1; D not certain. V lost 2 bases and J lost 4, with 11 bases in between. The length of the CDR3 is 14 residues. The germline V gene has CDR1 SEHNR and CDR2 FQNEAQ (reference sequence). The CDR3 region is CASSLSGGGTEAFF. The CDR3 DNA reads TGTGCCAGCAGCTTATCAGGAGGAGGCACTGAAGCTTTCTTT.

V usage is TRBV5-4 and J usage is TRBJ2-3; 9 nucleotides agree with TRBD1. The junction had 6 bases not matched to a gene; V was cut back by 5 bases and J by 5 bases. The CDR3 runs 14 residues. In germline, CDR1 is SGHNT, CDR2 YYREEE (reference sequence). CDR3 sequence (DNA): TGTGCCAGCAGTTCCGGGACAGGGAAAGATACGCAGTATTTT. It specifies CASSSGTGKDTQYF.

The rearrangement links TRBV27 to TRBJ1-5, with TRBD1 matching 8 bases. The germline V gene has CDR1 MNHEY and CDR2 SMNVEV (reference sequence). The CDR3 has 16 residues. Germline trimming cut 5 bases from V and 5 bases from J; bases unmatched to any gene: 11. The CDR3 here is CASSPRTGKGDQPQHF. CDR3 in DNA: TGTGCCAGCAGTCCCAGGACAGGGAAGGGGGATCAGCCCCAGCATTTT.

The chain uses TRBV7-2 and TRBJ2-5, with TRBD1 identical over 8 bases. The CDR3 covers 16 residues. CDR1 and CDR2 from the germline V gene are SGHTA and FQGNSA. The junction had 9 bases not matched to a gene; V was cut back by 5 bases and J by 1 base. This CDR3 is CASSRRGQGGQETQYF. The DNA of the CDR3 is TGTGCCAGCAGCCGGCGAGGACAGGGCGGCCAAGAGACCCAGTACTTC.

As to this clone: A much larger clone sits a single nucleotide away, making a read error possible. This CDR3 reads CASSRQGDYEQYF. CDR3 coding DNA: TGTGCCAGCAGCCGACAGGGGGACTACGAGCAGTACTTC. The V and J genes are TRBV12-3 or TRBV12-4 and TRBJ2-7; 9 bases are shared with TRBD1. CDR3 size: 13 residues. The V and J ends lost 6 bases and 3 bases, in that order; junction bases with no gene match: 3.

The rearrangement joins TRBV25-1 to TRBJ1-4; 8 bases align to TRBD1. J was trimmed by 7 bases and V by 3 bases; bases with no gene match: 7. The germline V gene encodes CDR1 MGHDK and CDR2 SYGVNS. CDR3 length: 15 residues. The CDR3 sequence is CASSDGGQGGEKLFF. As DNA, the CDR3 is TGTGCCAGCAGTGACGGAGGACAGGGAGGTGAAAAACTGTTTTTT.

The CDR3 DNA sequence: TGTGCCTGGAGTCCGGTAGCCTTTTTGAGTTACAATGAGCAGTTCTTC. Protein product: CAWSPVAFLSYNEQFF. J is TRBJ2-1 and V is TRBV30; D is uncertain. Deletions cut 2 bases from V and 4 bases from J, with 18 bases between. Germline V gene data show CDR1 as GTSNPN and CDR2 as SVGIG (reference sequence). There are 16 residues in the CDR3.

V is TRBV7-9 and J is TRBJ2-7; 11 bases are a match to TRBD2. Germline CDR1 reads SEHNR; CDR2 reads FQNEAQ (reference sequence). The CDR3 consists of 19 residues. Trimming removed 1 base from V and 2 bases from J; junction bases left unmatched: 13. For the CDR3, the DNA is TGTGCCAGCAGCTTAGAAATAGCGGGAGGGCCTGATAGCCCCTACGAGCAGTACTTC. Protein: CASSLEIAGGPDSPYEQYF.

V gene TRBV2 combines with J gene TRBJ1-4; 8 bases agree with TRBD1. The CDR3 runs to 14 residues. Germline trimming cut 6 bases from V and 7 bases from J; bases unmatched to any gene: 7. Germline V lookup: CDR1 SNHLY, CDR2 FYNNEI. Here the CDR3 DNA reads TGTGCCAGCAGGACCGACAGGGGAGGTGAAAAACTGTTTTTT. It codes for CASRTDRGGEKLFF.

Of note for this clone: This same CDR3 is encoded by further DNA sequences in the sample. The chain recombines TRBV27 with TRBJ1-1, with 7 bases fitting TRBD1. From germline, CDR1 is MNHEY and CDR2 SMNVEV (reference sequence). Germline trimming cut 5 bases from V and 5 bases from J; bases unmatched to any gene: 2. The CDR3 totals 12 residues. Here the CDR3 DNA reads TGTGCCAGCAGTACAGGGGAGACTGAAGCTTTCTTT. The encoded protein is CASSTGETEAFF.